This T cell receptor (beta chain) was sequenced in a study of regulatory T cells in long-lasting Graves disease (dated by TCRdb to the early 2020s). Background on the whole study: Antithyroid drugs had been taken for less than 3 months by newly diagnosed Graves' disease patients. A total of roughly 35 samples were covered by TCR sequencing, comprising around 13 persistent and roughly 20 newly diagnosed Graves' disease patients. Peripheral blood TCR sequencing and RNA sequencing compared persistent Graves' disease patients with newly diagnosed Graves' disease patients. The study took place in China and was registered as a clinical trial.

The library came from multiplex PCR. Sequencing was performed on an Illumina HiSeq 4000. To build TCR beta libraries, CDR3 regions were amplified by Arm-PCR using iRepertoire HTBI primers. Before sequencing, the PCR products underwent gel purification. The authors' pipeline ran thus. Gene usage analysis of CDR3 amino acid clonotypes relied on the roughly 60 TRBV and 15 or so TRBJ segments identified across samples. Filtered high-quality paired reads were merged into contigs using COPE and FqMerger. BLAST was used to align contigs to IMGT TRBV, TRBD and TRBJ reference genes, and CDR3 was defined according to IMGT. Any clonotype with a frequency above 0.1% was classified as a highly expanded clone. Repertoire diversity was measured by Shannon entropy, and V-J evenness by the Gini coefficient. Clonotypes shared by more than one individual were considered public. TCRdb reprocessing: public reads trimmed at Q25 with fastp, clones called with MiXCR, in-frame beta chains kept. Every distinct CDR3 protein forms one entry, paired with its most common genes and DNA. The V and J calls here are based on TCRdb, not the publication. The sample yields around 320,000 distinct CDR3 sequences; around 17% were counted once. Jointly, the top ten make up about 27% of the sample.

Worth noting for this clonotype: What antigen it recognizes has not been identified. Per-nucleotide qualities are absent, and no much larger clonotype sits a single base away.

V loses 5 bases at its end and J loses 2 bases; junction bases beyond the gene matches: 6. The CDR3 covers 15 residues, taking in both the cysteine and the phenylalanine. The only DNA kept is the CDR3, 45 bases in frame from the first base. CDR1 and CDR2 are drawn from the germline V gene: SNHLY, FYNNEI. Overall study outcomes, separate from this receptor: Sequencing and analysis were restricted to the TCR beta chain. The study examined only peripheral blood because the primary lesion, thyroid tissue, could not be accessed. Lower TCR Shannon entropy and fewer highly expanded clones were observed in persistent Graves' disease patients than in newly diagnosed patients, which suggested clonal expansion. Preferential use of TRBV28, TRBJ1-2 and TRBJ2-5 was observed in persistent disease, whereas TRBV20-1 and TRBJ2-1 were favored in newly diagnosed disease. The authors noted that the small sample size was a limitation that may lower accuracy. More public clonotypes were shared among persistent patients (2,741) than among newly diagnosed patients (966).

The time point label, read with the paper, signifies: newly diagnosed GD, antithyroid drugs for less than 3 months. RNA was extracted from PBMCs in TRIzol for both TCR sequencing and RNA sequencing. Graves' disease was diagnosed according to American Thyroid Association guidelines. Patients were recruited from an endocrinology department in Xi'an, China. Each patient gave approximately 9 milliliters of peripheral blood, collected in an EDTA anticoagulant tube. Ficoll Paque Plus density gradient separation was used to isolate PBMCs, and no further T cell sorting was performed. An Agilent 2100 Bioanalyzer and agarose gel were used to check RNA quality, and a NanoDrop 2000 was used to measure RNA concentration. These data also formed part of another study, on T cells in Graves' hyperthyroidism and ophthalmopathy. The second investigation adds: A patient counted as having stable Graves' hyperthyroidism if no progression to ophthalmopathy occurred over 18 months of follow-up. Hyperthyroidism patients were newly diagnosed, with disease duration under 2 months, and aged 18 to 65 years. Patients with uncontrolled infections, other autoimmune diseases, pregnancy or lactation were excluded. Diagnoses relied on clinical symptoms, serum thyroxine and TRAb, thyroid ultrasound and orbital computed tomography. The first round of RT-PCR for the TCR CDR3 was performed with the HTBI primer set and the Qiagen OneStep RT-PCR kit. Blood samples also contained most of the expanded thyroid clonotypes (frequency above 0.001), which suggests that blood repertoires may reflect thyroid immune responses. A 13 V-J signature model separated ophthalmopathy from stable hyperthyroidism, with approximately 87% sensitivity and about 81% specificity in cross-validation and 80%/75% in testing. In validation, the model predicted progression to ophthalmopathy with approximately 69% sensitivity and approximately 78% specificity, a median of about 6 months before onset. TCR V-J signatures able to tell the groups apart were searched for in a discovery cohort of 90 to 100 patients, of whom more than 40 had Graves' ophthalmopathy and roughly 58 had stable Graves' hyperthyroidism. Prospective prediction of ophthalmopathy was tested in an independent validation cohort consisting of 18 hyperthyroidism patients and more than 15 patients who later progressed to ophthalmopathy. For training and testing, the 100 patients in the discovery cohort were randomly divided in a 7:3 ratio. In addition, the study compared T-cell repertoires in thyroid tissue and in blood from several Graves' hyperthyroidism patients. Once sampling was done, hyperthyroidism patients were given methimazole at a starting dose of 30 mg daily, whereas ophthalmopathy patients were given high-dose intravenous methylprednisolone. Libraries were constructed in a second round of multiplex PCR, after which size selection and purification were performed. Sequencing of the libraries was done on an Illumina HiSeq2000 using paired-end 100 bp reads. Raw data were processed with SOAPnuke, discarding reads with adapters, uncalled bases, mean Phred below 15, or no exact constant-primer or identifier match. COPE v1.2.5 was used to merge the high-quality paired reads, and each unique nucleotide sequence was defined as a clonotype. Clonotypes were aligned to IMGT TRBV, TRBD and TRBJ reference segments using MiTCR v1.1. The analysis was restricted to V-J combinations with a frequency above 0.0001, which together covered roughly 99% of the repertoires. The TCS score was defined as the ratio of F50 (clonal expansion) to E x V (chaos), calculated using BLOSUM62-based TCRdist between CDR3 peptides within each V-J. Welch's t-statistics and random forest reduced just over 500 V-J features to 13, which were used in a naive Bayes classifier (R e1071). Sample size was not statistically predetermined, and blinding of investigators to group allocation was not performed. TCR Vbeta CDR3 sequencing of approximately 140 peripheral blood samples (more than 40 ophthalmopathy, 75 hyperthyroidism and 17 progressor patients) is reported in the paper.

The sample in question was peripheral blood mononuclear cells (PBMCs), obtained at new diagnosis, from a patient treated with antithyroid drugs. This TCR was recovered from a man in his forties or fifties with Graves disease. Donor details come from another sample of the same person, matched by shared clones. The receptor chain draws on TRBV2 and TRBJ1-3; a stretch of 7 junction bases matches TRBD1. DNA sequence: TGTGCCAGCAGTAAAGACAGGGTTACTGGAAACACCATATATTTT. This codes for CASSKDRVTGNTIYF.